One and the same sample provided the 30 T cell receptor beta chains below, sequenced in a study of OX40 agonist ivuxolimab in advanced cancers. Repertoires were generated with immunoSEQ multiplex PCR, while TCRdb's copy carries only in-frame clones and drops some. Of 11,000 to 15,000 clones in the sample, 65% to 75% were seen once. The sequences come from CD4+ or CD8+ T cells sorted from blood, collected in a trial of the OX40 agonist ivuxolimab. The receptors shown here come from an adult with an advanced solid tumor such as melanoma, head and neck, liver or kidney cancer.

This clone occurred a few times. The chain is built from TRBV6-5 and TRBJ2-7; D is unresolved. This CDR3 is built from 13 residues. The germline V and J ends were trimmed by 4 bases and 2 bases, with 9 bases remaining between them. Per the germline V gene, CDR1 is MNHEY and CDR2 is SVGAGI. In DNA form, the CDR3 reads TGTGCCAGCAGTTGGGTAAGCGCCTACGAGCAGTACTTC. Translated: CASSWVSAYEQYF.

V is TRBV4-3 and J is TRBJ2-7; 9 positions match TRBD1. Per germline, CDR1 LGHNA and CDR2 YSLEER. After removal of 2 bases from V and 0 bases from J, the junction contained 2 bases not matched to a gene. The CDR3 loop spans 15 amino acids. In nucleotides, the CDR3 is TGCGCCAGCAGCCAATACAGGGGGCCCTCCTACGAGCAGTACTTC. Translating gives CASSQYRGPSYEQYF.

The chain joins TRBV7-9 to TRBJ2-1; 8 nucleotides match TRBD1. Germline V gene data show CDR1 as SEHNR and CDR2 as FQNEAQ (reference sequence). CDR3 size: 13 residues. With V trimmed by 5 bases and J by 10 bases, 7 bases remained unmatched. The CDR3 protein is CASSPPGGEEQFF. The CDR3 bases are TGTGCCAGCAGCCCTCCAGGGGGCGAGGAGCAGTTCTTC.

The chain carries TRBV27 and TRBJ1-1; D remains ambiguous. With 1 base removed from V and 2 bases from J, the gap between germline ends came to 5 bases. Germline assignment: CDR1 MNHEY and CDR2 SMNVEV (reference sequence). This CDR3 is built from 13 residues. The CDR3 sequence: CASSLWLNTEAFF. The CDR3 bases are TGTGCCAGCAGTTTATGGTTAAACACTGAAGCTTTCTTT.

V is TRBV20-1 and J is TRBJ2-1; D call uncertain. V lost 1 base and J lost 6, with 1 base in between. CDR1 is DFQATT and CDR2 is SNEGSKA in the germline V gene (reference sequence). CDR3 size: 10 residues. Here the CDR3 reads CSARANEQFF. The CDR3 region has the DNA TGCAGTGCTAGAGCCAATGAGCAGTTCTTC.

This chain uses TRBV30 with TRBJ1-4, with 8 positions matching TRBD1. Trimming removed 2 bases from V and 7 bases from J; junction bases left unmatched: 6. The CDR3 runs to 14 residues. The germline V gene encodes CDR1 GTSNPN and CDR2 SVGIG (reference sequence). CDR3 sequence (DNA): TGTGCCTGGAGTCCAGGACAGGGTATTGAAAAACTGTTTTTT. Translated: CAWSPGQGIEKLFF.

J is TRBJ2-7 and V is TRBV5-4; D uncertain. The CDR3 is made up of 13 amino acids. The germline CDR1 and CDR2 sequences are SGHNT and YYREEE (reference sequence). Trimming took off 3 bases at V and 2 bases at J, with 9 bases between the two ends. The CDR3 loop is CASSSWDAYEQYF. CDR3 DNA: TGTGCCAGCAGCTCGTGGGATGCCTACGAGCAGTACTTC.

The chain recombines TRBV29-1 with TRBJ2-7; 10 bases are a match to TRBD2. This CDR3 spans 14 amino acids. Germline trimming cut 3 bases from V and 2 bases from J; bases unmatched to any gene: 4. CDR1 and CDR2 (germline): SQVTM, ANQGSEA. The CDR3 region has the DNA TGCAGCGTTGATATAAGCGGGAGGGCCTACGAGCAGTACTTC. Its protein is CSVDISGRAYEQYF.

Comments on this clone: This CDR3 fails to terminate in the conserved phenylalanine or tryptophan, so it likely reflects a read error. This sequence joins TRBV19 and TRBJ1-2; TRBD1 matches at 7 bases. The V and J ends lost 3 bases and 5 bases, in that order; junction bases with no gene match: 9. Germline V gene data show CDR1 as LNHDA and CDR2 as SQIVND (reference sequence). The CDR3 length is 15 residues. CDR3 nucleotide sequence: TGTGCCAGTAGTATGGGTCAGGGGGAATGGTATGGCTACACCCTC. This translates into CASSMGQGEWYGYTL.

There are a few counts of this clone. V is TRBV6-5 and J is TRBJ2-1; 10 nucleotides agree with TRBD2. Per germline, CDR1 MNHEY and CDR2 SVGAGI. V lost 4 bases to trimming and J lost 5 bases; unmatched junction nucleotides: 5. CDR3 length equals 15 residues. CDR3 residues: CASSLLAGSNNEQFF. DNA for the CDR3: TGTGCCAGCAGTTTACTAGCGGGATCCAACAATGAGCAGTTCTTC.

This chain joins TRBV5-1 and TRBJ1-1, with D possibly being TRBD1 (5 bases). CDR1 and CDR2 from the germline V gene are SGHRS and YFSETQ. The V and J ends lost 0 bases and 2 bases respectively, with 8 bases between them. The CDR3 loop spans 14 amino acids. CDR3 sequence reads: CASSLGRGNTEAFF. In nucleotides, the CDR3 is TGCGCCAGCAGCTTGGGGAGGGGTAACACTGAAGCTTTCTTT.

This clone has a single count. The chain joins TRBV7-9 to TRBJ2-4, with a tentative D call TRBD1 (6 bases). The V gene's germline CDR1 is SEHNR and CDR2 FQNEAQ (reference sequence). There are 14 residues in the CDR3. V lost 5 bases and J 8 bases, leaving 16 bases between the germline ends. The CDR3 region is CASSATGVRDIQYF. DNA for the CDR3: TGTGCCAGCAGCGCGACAGGTGTAAGGGACATTCAGTACTTC.

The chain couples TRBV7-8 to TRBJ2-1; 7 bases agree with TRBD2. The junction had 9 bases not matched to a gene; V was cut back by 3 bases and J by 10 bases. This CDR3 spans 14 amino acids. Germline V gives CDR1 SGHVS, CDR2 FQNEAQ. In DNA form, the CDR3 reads TGTGCCAGCAGCTTCGGGCCTAGCGGACCCGAGCAGTTCTTC. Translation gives CASSFGPSGPEQFF.

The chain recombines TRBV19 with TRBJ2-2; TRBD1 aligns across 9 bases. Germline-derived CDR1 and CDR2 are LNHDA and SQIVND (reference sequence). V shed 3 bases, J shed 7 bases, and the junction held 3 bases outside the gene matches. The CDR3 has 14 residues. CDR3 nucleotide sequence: TGTGCCAGTAGTATTGGGACAGGGCGCGGGGAGCTGTTTTTT. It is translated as CASSIGTGRGELFF.

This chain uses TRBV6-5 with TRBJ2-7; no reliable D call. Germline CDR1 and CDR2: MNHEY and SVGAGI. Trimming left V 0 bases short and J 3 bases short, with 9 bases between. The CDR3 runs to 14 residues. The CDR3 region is CASSYSGYGYEQYF. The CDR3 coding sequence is TGTGCCAGCAGTTACTCGGGCTACGGCTACGAGCAGTACTTC.

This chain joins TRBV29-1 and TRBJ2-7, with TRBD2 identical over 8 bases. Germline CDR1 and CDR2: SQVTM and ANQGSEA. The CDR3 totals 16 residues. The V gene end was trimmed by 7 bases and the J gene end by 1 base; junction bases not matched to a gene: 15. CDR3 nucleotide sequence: TGCAGCGCCACTGTCCTAGCGGGCACGAGGTCCTACGAGCAGTACTTC. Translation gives CSATVLAGTRSYEQYF.

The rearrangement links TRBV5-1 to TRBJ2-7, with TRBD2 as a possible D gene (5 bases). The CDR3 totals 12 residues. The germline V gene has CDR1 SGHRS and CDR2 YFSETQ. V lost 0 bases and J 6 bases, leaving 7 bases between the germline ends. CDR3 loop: CASSLVEGEQYF. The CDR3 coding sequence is TGCGCCAGCAGCTTGGTCGAGGGCGAGCAGTACTTC.

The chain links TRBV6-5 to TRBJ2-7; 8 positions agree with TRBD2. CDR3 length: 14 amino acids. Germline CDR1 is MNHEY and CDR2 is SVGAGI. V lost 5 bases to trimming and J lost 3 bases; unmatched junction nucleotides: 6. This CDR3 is CASSAAGVGYEQYF. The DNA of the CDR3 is TGTGCCAGCAGTGCAGCGGGAGTAGGCTACGAGCAGTACTTC.

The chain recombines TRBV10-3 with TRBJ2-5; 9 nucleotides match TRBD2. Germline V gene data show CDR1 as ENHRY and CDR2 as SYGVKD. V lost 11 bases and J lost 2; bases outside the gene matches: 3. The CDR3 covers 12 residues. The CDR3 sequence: CAAGGGQETQYF. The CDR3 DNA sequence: TGTGCCGCGGGAGGGGGTCAAGAGACCCAGTACTTC.

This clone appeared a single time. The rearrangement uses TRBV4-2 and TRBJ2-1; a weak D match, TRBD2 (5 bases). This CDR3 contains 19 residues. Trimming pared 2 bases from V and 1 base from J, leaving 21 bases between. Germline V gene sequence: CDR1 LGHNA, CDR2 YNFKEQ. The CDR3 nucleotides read TGTGCCAGCAGCCAATTCCCTAAGGAGGTCGTCGAGTCCTACAATGAGCAGTTCTTC. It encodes CASSQFPKEVVESYNEQFF.

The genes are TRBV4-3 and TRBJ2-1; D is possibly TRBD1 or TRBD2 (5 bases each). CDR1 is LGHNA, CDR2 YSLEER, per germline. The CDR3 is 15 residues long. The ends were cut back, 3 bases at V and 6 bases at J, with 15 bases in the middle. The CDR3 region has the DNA TGCGCCAGCAGCCATGGGACGGGACCGACCAATGAGCAGTTCTTC. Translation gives CASSHGTGPTNEQFF.

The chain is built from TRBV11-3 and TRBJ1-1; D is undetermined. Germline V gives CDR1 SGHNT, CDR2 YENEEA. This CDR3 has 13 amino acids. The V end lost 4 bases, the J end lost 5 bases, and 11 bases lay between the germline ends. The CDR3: CASSSGPGTEAFF. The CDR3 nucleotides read TGTGCCAGCAGCTCCGGGCCGGGGACTGAAGCTTTCTTT.

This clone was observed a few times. CDR3 region: CASSPDRGSYEQYF. Here the CDR3 DNA reads TGTGCCAGCAGTCCGGACAGGGGTTCCTACGAGCAGTACTTC. This chain links TRBV27 with TRBJ2-7, with 9 bases fitting TRBD1. Germline V gene lookup returns CDR1 MNHEY and CDR2 SMNVEV (reference sequence). The junction had 3 bases not matched to a gene; V was cut back by 5 bases and J by 1 base. This CDR3 spans 14 amino acids.

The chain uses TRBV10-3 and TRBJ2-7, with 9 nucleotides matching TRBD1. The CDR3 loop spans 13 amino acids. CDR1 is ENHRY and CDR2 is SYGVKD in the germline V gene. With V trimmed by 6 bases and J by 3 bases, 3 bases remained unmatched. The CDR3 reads CAIRRQGDYEQYF. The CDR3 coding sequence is TGTGCCATCAGACGACAGGGGGACTACGAGCAGTACTTC.

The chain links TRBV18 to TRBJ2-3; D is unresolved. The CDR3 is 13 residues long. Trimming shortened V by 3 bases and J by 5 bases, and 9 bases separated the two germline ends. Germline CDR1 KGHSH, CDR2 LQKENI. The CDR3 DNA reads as TGTGCCAGCTCACCCCCCAATGGAGATACGCAGTATTTT. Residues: CASSPPNGDTQYF.

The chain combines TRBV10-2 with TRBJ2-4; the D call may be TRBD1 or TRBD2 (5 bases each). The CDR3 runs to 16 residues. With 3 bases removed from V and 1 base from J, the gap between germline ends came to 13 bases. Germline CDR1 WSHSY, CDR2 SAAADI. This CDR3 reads CASSEKGPRAKNIQYF. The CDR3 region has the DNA TGCGCCAGCAGTGAAAAGGGACCGCGGGCCAAAAACATTCAGTACTTC.

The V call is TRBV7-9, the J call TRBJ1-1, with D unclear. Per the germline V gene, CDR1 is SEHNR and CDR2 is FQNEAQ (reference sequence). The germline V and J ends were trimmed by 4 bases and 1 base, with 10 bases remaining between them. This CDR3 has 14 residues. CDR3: CASSSLQENTEAFF. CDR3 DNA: TGTGCCAGCAGCTCCTTGCAGGAGAACACTGAAGCTTTCTTT.

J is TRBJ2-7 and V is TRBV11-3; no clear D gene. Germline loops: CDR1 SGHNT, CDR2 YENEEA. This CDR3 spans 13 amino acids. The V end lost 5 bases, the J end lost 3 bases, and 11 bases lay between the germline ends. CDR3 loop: CASSKWYSYEQYF. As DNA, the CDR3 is TGTGCCAGCAGCAAGTGGTACAGCTACGAGCAGTACTTC.

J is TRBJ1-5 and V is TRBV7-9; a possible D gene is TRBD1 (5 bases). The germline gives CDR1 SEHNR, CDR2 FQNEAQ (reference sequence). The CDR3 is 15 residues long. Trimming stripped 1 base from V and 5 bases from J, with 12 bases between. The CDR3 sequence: CASSLEGSNYQPQHF. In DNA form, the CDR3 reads TGTGCCAGCAGCTTAGAGGGGTCTAACTATCAGCCCCAGCATTTT. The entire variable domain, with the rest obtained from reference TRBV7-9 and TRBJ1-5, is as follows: DTGVSQNPRHKITKRGQNVTFRCDPISEHNRLYWYRQTLGQGPEFLTYFQNEAQLEKSRLLSDRFSAERPKGSFSTLEIQRTEQGDSAMYLCASSLEGSNYQPQHFGDGTRLSIL.

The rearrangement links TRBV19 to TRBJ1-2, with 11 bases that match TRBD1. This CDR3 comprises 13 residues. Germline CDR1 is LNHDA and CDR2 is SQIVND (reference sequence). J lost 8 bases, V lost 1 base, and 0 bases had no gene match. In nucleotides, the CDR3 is TGTGCCAGTAGTATAGGGACAGGGGGCGGCTACACCTTC. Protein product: CASSIGTGGGYTF.